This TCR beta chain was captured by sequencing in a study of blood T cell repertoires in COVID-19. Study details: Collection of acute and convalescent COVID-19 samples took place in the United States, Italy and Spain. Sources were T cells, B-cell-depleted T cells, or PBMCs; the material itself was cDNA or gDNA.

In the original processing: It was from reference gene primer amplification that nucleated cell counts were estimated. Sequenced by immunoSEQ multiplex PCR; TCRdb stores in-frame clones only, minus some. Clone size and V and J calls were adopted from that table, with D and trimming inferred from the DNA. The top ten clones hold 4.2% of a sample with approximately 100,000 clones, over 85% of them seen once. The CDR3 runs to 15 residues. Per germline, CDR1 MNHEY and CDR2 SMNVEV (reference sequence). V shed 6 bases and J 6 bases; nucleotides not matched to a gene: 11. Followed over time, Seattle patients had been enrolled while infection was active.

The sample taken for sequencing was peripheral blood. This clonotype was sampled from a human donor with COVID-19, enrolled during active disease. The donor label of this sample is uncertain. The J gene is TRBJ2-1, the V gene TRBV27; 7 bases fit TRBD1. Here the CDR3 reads CASRSGTVLGNEQFF. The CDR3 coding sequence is TGTGCCAGCAGGTCCGGGACAGTCCTTGGCAATGAGCAGTTCTTC.